This T cell receptor beta chain was identified during a study of T cells in Graves' hyperthyroidism and ophthalmopathy. Study-level points and caveats: Ophthalmopathy could be told apart from stable hyperthyroidism with a 13 V-J model. It was a median approximately six months before onset that the model predicted ophthalmopathy.

Amplification targeted TCR beta CDR3 regions from RNA transcripts. First-round RT-PCR with HTBI primers amplified the TCR CDR3 region. Each CDR3 protein gets one entry after TCRdb re-called the multiplex PCR reads with MiXCR. This table holds 480,000 or so distinct CDR3 sequences, about 46% found once. Germline trimming cut 5 bases from V and 6 bases from J; bases unmatched to any gene: 9. From germline, CDR1 is WSHSY and CDR2 SAAADI. CDR3 length: 14 residues. Uncontrolled infection, other autoimmune disease, pregnancy or lactation barred patients from enrollment. Clinical symptoms, serum thyroxine and TRAb, thyroid ultrasound and orbital computed tomography were used for the diagnoses. A word on this clonotype: Its antigen is unknown.

This TCR was recovered from an adult woman with Graves' disease, either hyperthyroidism or ophthalmopathy (not recorded which). Material for sequencing was peripheral blood or thyroid tissue (not recorded which). J is TRBJ1-1 and V is TRBV10-2; TRBD1 agrees at 7 bases. The CDR3 sequence is CASSLPTGQAEAFF. In DNA form, the CDR3 reads TGCGCCAGCAGTTTACCGACAGGGCAAGCTGAAGCTTTCTTT.